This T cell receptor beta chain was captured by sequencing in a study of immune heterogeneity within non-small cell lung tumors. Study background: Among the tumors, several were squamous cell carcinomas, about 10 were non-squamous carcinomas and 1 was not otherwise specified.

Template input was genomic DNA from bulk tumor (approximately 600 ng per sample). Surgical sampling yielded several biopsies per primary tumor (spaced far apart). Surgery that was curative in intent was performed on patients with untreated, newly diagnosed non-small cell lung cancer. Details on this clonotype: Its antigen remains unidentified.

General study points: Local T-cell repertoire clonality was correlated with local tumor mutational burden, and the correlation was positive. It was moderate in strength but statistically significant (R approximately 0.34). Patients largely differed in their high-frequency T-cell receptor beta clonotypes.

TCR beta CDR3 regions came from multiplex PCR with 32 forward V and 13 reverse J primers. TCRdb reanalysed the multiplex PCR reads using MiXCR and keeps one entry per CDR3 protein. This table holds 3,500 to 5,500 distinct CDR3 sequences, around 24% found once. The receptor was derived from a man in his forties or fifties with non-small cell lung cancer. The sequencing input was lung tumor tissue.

The CDR3 DNA reads as TGTGCCACCATCTCCCCACAGGGTATGGGGGAGACCCAGTACTTC. Translation: CATISPQGMGETQYF. V usage is TRBV24-1 and J usage is TRBJ2-5, with D possibly being TRBD1 (6 bases). This CDR3 is built from 15 residues. V shed 8 bases and J shed 5 bases, with 20 bases lying between them. Germline CDR1 and CDR2: KGHDR and SFDVKD.